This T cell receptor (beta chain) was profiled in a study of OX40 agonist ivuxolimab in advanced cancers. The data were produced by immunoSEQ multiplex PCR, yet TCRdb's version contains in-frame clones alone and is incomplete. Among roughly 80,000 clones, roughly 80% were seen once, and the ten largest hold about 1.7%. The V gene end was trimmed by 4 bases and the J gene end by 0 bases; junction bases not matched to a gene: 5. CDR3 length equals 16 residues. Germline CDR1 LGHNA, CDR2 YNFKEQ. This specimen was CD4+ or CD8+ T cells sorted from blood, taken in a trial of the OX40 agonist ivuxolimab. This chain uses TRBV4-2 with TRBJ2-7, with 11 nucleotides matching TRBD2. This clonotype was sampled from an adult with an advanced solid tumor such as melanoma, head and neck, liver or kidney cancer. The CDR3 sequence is CASSLRLAGFSYEQYF. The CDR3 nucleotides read TGTGCCAGCAGCCTAAGACTAGCGGGGTTCTCCTACGAGCAGTACTTC.